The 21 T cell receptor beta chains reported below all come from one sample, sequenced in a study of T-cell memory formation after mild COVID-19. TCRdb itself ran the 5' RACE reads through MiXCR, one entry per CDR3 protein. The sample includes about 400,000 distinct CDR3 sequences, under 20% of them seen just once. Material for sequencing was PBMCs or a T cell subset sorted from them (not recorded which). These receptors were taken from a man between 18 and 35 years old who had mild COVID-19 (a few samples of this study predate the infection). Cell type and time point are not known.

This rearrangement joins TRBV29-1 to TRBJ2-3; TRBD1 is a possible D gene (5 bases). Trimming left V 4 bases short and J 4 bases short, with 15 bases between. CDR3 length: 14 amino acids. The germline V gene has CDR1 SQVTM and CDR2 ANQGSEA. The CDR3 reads CSVARGLVPDTQYF. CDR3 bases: TGCAGCGTTGCTAGGGGCTTAGTGCCAGATACGCAGTATTTT.

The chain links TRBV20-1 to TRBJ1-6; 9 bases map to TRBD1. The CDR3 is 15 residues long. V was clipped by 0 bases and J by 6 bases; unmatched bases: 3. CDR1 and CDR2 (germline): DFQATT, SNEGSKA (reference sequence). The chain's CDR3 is CSARDPDRGNSPLHF. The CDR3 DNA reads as TGCAGTGCTAGAGATCCGGACAGGGGTAATTCACCCCTCCACTTT.

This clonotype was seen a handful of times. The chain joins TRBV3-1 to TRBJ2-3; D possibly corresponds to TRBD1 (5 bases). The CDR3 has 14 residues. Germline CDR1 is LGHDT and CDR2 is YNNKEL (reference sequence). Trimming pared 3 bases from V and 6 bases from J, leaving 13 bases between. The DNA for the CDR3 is TGTGCCAGCAGCCACAGGGTCCGTCGGGATACGCAGTATTTT. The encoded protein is CASSHRVRRDTQYF.

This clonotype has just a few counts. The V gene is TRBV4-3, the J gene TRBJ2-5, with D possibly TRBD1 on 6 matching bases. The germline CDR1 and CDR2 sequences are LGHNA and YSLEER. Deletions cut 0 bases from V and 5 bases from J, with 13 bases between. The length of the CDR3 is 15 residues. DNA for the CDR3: TGCGCCAGCAGCCAAGATTGGGGGCGCCGGGAGACCCAGTACTTC. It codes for CASSQDWGRRETQYF.

Written as DNA, the CDR3 is TGTGCCAGCAGCTTATCCCGCGGGACAGACAAAAACATTCAGTACTTC. Its protein product is CASSLSRGTDKNIQYF. The chain joins TRBV7-9 to TRBJ2-4, with D tentatively TRBD1 (7 bases). The V and J ends lost 2 bases and 3 bases respectively, with 14 bases between them. Germline V gene sequence: CDR1 SEHNR, CDR2 FQNEAQ (reference sequence). This CDR3 has 16 residues.

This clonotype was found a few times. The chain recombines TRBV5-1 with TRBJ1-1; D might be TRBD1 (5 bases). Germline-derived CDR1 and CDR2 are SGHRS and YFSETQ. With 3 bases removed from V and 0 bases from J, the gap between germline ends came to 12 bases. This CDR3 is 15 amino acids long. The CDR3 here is CASSSLTVLNTEAFF. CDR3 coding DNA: TGCGCCAGCAGCTCGTTGACAGTCCTGAACACTGAAGCTTTCTTT.

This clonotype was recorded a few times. The CDR3 spells CSGQGGTDTQYF. The CDR3 DNA is TGCAGTGGACAGGGGGGCACAGATACGCAGTATTTT. V and J are TRBV20-1 and TRBJ2-3, with TRBD1 identical over 9 bases. The CDR3 has 12 residues. Germline V lookup: CDR1 DFQATT, CDR2 SNEGSKA (reference sequence). After removal of 7 bases from V and 1 base from J, the junction contained 0 bases not matched to a gene.

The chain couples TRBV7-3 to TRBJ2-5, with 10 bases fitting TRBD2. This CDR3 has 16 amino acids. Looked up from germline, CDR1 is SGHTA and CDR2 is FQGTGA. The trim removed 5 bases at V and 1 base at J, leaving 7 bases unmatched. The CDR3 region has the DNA TGTGCCAGCAGCCAGCTAGCGGGGGCCTCCCAAGAGACCCAGTACTTC. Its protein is CASSQLAGASQETQYF.

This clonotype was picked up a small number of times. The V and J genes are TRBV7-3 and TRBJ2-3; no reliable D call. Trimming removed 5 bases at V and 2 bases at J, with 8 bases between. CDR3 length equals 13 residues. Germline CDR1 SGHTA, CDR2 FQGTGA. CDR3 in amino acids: CASSPRNTDTQYF. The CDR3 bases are TGTGCCAGCAGCCCCCGGAACACAGATACGCAGTATTTT.

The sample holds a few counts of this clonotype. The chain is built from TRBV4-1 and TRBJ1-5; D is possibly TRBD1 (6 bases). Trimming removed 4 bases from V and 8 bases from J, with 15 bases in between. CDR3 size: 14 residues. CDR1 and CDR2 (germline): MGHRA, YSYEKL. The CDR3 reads CASSPLDRREPQHF. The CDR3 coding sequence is TGCGCCAGCAGCCCCCTAGACAGGAGGGAGCCCCAGCATTTT.

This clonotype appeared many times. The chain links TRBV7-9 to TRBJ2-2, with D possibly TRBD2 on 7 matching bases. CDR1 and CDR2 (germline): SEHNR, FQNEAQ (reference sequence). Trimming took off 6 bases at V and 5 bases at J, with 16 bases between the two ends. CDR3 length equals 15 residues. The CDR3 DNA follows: TGTGCCAGCAGTTTTTCGGGGGGCCGGACCGGGGAGCTGTTTTTT. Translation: CASSFSGGRTGELFF.

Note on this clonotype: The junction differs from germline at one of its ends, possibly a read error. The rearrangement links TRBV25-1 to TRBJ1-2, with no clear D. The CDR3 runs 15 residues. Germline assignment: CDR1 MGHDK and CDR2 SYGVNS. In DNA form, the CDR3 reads TGTGCCAGCGGTGAATTGCCGGACTGGAAGTATGGCTACACCTTC. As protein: CASGELPDWKYGYTF.

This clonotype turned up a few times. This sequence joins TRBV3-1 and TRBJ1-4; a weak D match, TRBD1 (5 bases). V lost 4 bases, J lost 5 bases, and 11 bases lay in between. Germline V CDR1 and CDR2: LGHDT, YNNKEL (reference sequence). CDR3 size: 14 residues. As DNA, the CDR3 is TGTGCCAGCAGCCCAGCAGGGATGAATGAAAAACTGTTTTTT. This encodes CASSPAGMNEKLFF. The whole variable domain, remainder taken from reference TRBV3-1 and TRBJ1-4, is DTAVSQTPKYLVTQMGNDKSIKCEQNLGHDTMYWYKQDSKKFLKIMFSYNNKELIINETVPNRFSPKSPDKAHLNLHINSLELGDSAVYFCASSPAGMNEKLFFGSGTQLSVL.

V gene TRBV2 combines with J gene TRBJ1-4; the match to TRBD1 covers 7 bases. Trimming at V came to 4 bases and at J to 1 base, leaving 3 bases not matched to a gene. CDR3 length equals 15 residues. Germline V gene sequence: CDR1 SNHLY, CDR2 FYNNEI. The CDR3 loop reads CASSAGTETNEKLFF. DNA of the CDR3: TGTGCCAGCAGTGCCGGGACAGAAACTAATGAAAAACTGTTTTTT.

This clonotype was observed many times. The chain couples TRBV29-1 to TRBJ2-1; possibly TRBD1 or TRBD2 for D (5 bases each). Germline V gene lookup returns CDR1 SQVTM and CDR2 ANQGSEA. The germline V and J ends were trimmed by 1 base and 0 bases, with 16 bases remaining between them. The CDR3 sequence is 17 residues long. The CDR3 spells CSVEGYLARGSYNEQFF. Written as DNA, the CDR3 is TGCAGCGTTGAAGGCTATCTCGCGAGGGGCTCCTACAATGAGCAGTTCTTC.

The chain's CDR3 is CASSLRTGEGSQYF. CDR3 bases: TGTGCCAGCAGCCTCCGGACAGGGGAGGGTTCGCAGTATTTT. This chain uses TRBV3-1 with TRBJ2-3; 9 bases are shared with TRBD1. Germline values: CDR1 LGHDT, CDR2 YNNKEL (reference sequence). CDR3 size: 14 residues. The junction had 9 bases not matched to a gene; V was cut back by 4 bases and J by 10 bases.

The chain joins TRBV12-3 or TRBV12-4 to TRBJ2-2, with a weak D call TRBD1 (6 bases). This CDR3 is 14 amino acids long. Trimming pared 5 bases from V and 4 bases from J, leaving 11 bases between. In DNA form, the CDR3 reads TGTGCCAGCAGTGGGGACACCTCCACCGGGGAGCTGTTTTTT. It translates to CASSGDTSTGELFF.

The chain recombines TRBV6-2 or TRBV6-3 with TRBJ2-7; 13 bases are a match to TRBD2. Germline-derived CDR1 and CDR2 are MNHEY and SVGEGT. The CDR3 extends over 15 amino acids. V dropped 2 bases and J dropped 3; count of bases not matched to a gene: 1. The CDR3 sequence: CASSYRLAGGYEQYV. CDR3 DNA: TGTGCCAGCAGTTACCGACTAGCGGGGGGCTACGAGCAGTACGTC.

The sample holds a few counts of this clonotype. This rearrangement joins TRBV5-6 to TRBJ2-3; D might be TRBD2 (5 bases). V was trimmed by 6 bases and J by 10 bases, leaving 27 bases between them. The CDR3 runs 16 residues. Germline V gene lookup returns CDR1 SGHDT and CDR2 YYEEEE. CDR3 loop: CASTLEGTPGSGAQYF. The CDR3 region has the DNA TGTGCCAGCACCCTAGAGGGTACTCCGGGCTCTGGGGCGCAGTATTTT. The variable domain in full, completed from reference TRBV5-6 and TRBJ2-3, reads DAGVTQSPTHLIKTRGQQVTLRCSPKSGHDTVSWYQQALGQGPQFIFQYYEEEERQRGNFPDRFSGHQFPNYSSELNVNALLLGDSALYLCASTLEGTPGSGAQYFGPGTRLTVL.

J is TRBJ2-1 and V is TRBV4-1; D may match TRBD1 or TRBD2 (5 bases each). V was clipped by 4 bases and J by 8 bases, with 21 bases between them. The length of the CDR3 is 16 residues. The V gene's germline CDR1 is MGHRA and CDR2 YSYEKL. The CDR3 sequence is CASSRPLGKGRDEQFF. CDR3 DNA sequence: TGCGCCAGCAGCCGCCCATTAGGGAAGGGGAGAGATGAGCAGTTCTTC.

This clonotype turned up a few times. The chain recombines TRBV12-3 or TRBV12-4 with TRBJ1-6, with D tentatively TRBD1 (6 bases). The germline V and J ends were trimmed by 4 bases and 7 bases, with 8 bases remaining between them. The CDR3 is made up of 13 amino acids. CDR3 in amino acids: CASSYRANSPLHF. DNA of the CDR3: TGTGCCAGCAGTTACAGGGCAAATTCACCCCTCCACTTT.